This TCR beta chain originates from a study of CD8+CD57+ T cells in acquired aplastic anemia. Study context: Mean yield of DNA from sorted CD4+ and CD8+ cells was approximately 3 ug. Study-level results: Significant differences in CD8+ Simpson's diversity were not observed between patients and controls.

As concerns this clonotype: Antigen unknown.

Profiling that covered TCR beta VDJ and CDR3 relied on genomic DNA as its template. TCRdb independently ran MiXCR on the reads; one entry per CDR3 protein. Of tens of thousands of distinct CDR3 sequences listed, under 80% are singletons. This TCR was sampled from a human donor in good health, serving as a control. Sequenced sample: sorted CD4+, CD8+, or CD8+CD57+ T cells (not recorded which) from PBMCs.

CDR3 in amino acids: CASSLAGTGNNEKLFF. In DNA form, the CDR3 reads TGTGCCAGCAGCTTAGCCGGGACAGGGAATAATGAAAAACTGTTTTTT. The chain is built from TRBV11-1 and TRBJ1-4; 9 bases are shared with TRBD1. Looked up from germline, CDR1 is SGHAT and CDR2 is FQDESV (reference sequence). This CDR3 has 16 amino acids. Trimming at V came to 0 bases and at J to 4 bases, leaving 3 bases not matched to a gene.